This record looks at one T cell receptor beta chain sequence and its context. Its antigen is as yet unknown. Per germline, CDR1 ENHRY and CDR2 SYGVKD. V dropped 3 bases and J dropped 2 bases, with 7 bases sitting between them. The CDR3 runs 14 residues. The data were obtained in a study of T-cell reconstitution after alpha-beta-depleted transplantation in children. Study results and limitations: Some patients' high day-60 TCRbeta diversity was traced to surviving recipient T cells and thymic progenitors. Among T cells one year after transplant, newly produced cells accounted for most counts and diversity. It was reported that alpha-beta T cells came from several hundred expanded graft clones (about two months after transplant).

During its preparation, the TCRbeta library received unique molecular identifiers. One entry per CDR3 protein, called by TCRdb with MiXCR from the PCR reads. The table shows about 250,000 distinct CDR3 sequences, with roughly a quarter occurring only once. The rearrangement joins TRBV10-3 to TRBJ2-2, with D perhaps matching TRBD1 or TRBD2 (5 bases each). The sample was PBMCs, mostly from graft donor cells, taken 360 days after TCRalphabeta/CD19-depleted stem cell transplant. The receptor comes from a female patient aged 2 to 10 who had a stem cell transplant for congenital amegakaryocytic thrombocytopenia, so the T cells may come from the graft donor. CDR3 sequence (DNA): TGTGCCATCAGTGAAAGGGACAACACCGGGGAGCTGTTTTTT. It codes for CAISERDNTGELFF.